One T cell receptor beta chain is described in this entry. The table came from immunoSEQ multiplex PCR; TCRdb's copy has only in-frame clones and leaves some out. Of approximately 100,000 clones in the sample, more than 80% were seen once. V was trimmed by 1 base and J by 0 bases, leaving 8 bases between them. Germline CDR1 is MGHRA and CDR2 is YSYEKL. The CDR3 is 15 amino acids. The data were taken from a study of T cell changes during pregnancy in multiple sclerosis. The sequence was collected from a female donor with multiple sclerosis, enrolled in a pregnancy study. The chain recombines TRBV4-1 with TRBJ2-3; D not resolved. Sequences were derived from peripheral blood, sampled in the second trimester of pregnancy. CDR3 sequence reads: CASSQASRSTDTQYF. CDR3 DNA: TGCGCCAGCAGCCAAGCGTCGAGGAGCACAGATACGCAGTATTTT.